The rows below give T cell receptor beta chains drawn from one sample of a study of blood T cell repertoires in COVID-19. Measured with immunoSEQ multiplex PCR; TCRdb has only the in-frame clones, and not every one. The sample holds over 150,000 clones, over 65% seen once. Sequencing used peripheral blood. The receptor set was obtained from a man between 60 and 75 years old with acute or convalescent COVID-19. Each CDR3 is given with its conserved first and last residue. The D gene is left open where the match is weak. For some rows the clone size is stated as once, few or many, or as a class when expanded; others skip it.

TRBJ1-1	-	-	TRBV7-8	CASSLVLGGARNTEAFF	TGTGCCAGCAGCTTAGTCCTCGGGGGGGCGAGGAACACTGAAGCTTTCTTT
TRBJ2-1	TRBD1	-	TRBV7-2	CASSEYSDRRGEQFF	TGTGCCAGCAGCGAATACTCGGACAGGCGAGGTGAGCAGTTCTTC
TRBJ1-2	TRBD1	-	TRBV30	CAWSPNWAGGKDGYTF	TGTGCCTGGAGTCCGAACTGGGCAGGGGGAAAGGATGGCTACACCTTC
TRBJ2-7	TRBD2	-	TRBV6-2/TRBV6-3	CASSYGSGAYEQYF	TGTGCCAGCAGTTACGGTAGCGGGGCCTACGAGCAGTACTTC
TRBJ1-3	-	-	TRBV5-8	CASSLGWGLGNTIYF	TGTGCCAGCAGCCTTGGTTGGGGACTGGGAAACACCATATATTTT
TRBJ2-7	TRBD1	-	TRBV29-1	CSFGQGHEQYF	TGCAGCTTCGGACAGGGCCACGAGCAGTACTTC
TRBJ2-1	TRBD2	-	TRBV30	CAWTAGSSYNEQFF	TGTGCCTGGACAGCGGGGAGCTCCTACAATGAGCAGTTCTTC
TRBJ1-1	TRBD1	-	TRBV5-1	CASSLNERDRGSNTPNTEAFF	TGCGCCAGCAGCTTGAATGAGCGGGACAGGGGCTCTAACACGCCGAACACTGAAGCTTTCTTT
TRBJ1-2	TRBD1	-	TRBV24-1	CATSDTSTGAYGYTF	TGTGCCACCAGTGATACGTCGACAGGGGCCTATGGCTACACCTTC
TRBJ2-6	TRBD1	-	TRBV27	CASSRQGAGANVLTF	TGTGCCAGCAGTCGCCAGGGGGCTGGGGCCAACGTCCTGACTTTC
TRBJ2-7	-	-	TRBV24-1	CATSDFGGYEQYF	TGTGCCACCAGTGACTTCGGCGGCTACGAGCAGTACTTC
TRBJ1-4	-	-	TRBV12-3/TRBV12-4	CASSLALEGLLFF	TGTGCCAGCAGTTTAGCGCTAGAGGGATTGCTGTTTTTT
TRBJ1-4	-	-	TRBV2	CASSAIGEATNEKLFF	TGTGCCAGCAGTGCAATCGGGGAAGCAACTAATGAAAAACTGTTTTTT
TRBJ1-2	-	-	TRBV5-4	CASSLGGGYGYTF	TGTGCCAGCAGCTTGGGGGGGGGCTATGGCTACACCTTC
TRBJ1-2	TRBD1	once	TRBV5-4	CASSLSTTGGLGGYTF	TGTGCCAGCAGCTTGTCTACTACAGGGGGCTTAGGTGGCTACACCTTC
TRBJ1-2	TRBD1	-	TRBV18	CASSPGDRNGYTF	TGTGCCAGCTCACCCGGGGACAGAAATGGCTACACCTTC
TRBJ2-1	TRBD2	-	TRBV11-2	CASSLDGLAANNEQFF	TGTGCCAGCAGCTTAGACGGTCTAGCGGCGAACAATGAGCAGTTCTTC
TRBJ1-6	-	-	TRBV7-2	CASSLTPNHRVGNSPLHF	TGTGCCAGCAGCTTAACCCCAAATCACAGGGTCGGCAATTCACCCCTCCACTTT
TRBJ1-1	-	-	TRBV12-3/TRBV12-4	CASSSRGSPEAFF	TGTGCCAGCAGTTCGCGGGGGTCCCCTGAAGCTTTCTTT
TRBJ1-5	-	-	TRBV29-1	CSVGTETNQPQHF	TGCAGCGTTGGGACAGAAACTAATCAGCCCCAGCATTTT
TRBJ1-6	-	once	TRBV29-1	CSVGDTYNSPLHF	TGCAGCGTTGGGGACACCTATAATTCACCCCTCCACTTT
TRBJ1-2	TRBD1	-	TRBV4-1	CASSPPDRANDGYTF	TGCGCCAGCAGCCCCCCGGACAGGGCTAACGATGGCTACACCTTC
TRBJ1-6	TRBD1	-	TRBV3-1/TRBV3-2	CASSLQGANSPLHF	TGTGCCAGCAGCCTACAGGGGGCTAATTCACCCCTCCACTTT
TRBJ1-1	TRBD1	-	TRBV2	CASSGDRGAFF	TGTGCCAGCAGCGGAGACAGGGGAGCTTTCTTT
TRBJ1-2	-	-	TRBV11-1	CASSLNGPGMSYGYTF	TGTGCCAGCAGCTTAAACGGTCCAGGGATGAGTTATGGCTACACCTTC